The sequence of this T cell receptor (beta chain) was determined in a study of cytomegalovirus exposure and HLA in healthy donors. Findings of the study overall: Reports described diagnosis of cytomegalovirus status by the classifier as highly specific and sensitive. In vitro data verified a few CMV-associated chains as specific for CMV antigens.

Looked up from germline, CDR1 is MNHEY and CDR2 is SMNVEV (reference sequence). The CDR3 has 14 amino acids. V gave up 0 bases and J gave up 3 bases, with 9 bases separating them. A multiplex PCR was run with 60 Vbeta primers and 13 Jbeta primers. Clones were sequenced by immunoSEQ multiplex PCR, and TCRdb holds only the in-frame ones, with some missing. The table lists tens of thousands of clones, around 91% of them singletons. Comments on this clone: The antigen is not known. Other DNA sequences of this sample code for an identical CDR3.

The chain carries TRBV27 and TRBJ2-7, with TRBD1 as a possible D gene (5 bases). This sequence originates from a woman aged 30 to 39 in good health and CMV-seropositive. The material sequenced was PBMCs. The CDR3 reads CASSLSGRVYEQYF. In DNA form, the CDR3 reads TGTGCCAGCAGTTTATCGGGCAGGGTCTACGAGCAGTACTTC.